This TCR beta chain emerged from a study of blood T cells in healthy people across ages. General study results and limits: It was not possible, with unsorted PBMCs, to conclusively compare naive and antigen-experienced cells. Greater diversity and more naive CD4+ cells were seen in long-lived donors than in aged donors.

This clonotype occurred a few times. What it binds is unknown. CDR3 size: 16 residues. Germline assignment: CDR1 DFQATT and CDR2 SNEGSKA (reference sequence). V trimming: 0 bases; J trimming: 5 bases; junction bases outside the gene matches: 8. PBMCs were isolated at a quantity of at least 7 million per sample. Combining a sample-barcoded 5' primer with a J-beta primer mix, a second PCR ran for about 6 to 11 cycles. Each cDNA molecule received a tag from a template-switch adaptor that had 12 random nucleotides. TCRdb independently ran MiXCR on the 5' RACE reads; one entry per CDR3 protein. Among 1.5 million to 2 million distinct CDR3 sequences listed, around half were seen once.

This sequence was found in a woman aged 40 to 49 in good health. The sequenced sample consisted of blood. The rearrangement links TRBV20-1 to TRBJ2-3, with TRBD2 matching over 10 bases. The CDR3 loop reads CSARDLAGALVDTQYF. The CDR3 DNA is TGCAGTGCTAGAGATCTAGCGGGGGCTCTCGTAGATACGCAGTATTTT.